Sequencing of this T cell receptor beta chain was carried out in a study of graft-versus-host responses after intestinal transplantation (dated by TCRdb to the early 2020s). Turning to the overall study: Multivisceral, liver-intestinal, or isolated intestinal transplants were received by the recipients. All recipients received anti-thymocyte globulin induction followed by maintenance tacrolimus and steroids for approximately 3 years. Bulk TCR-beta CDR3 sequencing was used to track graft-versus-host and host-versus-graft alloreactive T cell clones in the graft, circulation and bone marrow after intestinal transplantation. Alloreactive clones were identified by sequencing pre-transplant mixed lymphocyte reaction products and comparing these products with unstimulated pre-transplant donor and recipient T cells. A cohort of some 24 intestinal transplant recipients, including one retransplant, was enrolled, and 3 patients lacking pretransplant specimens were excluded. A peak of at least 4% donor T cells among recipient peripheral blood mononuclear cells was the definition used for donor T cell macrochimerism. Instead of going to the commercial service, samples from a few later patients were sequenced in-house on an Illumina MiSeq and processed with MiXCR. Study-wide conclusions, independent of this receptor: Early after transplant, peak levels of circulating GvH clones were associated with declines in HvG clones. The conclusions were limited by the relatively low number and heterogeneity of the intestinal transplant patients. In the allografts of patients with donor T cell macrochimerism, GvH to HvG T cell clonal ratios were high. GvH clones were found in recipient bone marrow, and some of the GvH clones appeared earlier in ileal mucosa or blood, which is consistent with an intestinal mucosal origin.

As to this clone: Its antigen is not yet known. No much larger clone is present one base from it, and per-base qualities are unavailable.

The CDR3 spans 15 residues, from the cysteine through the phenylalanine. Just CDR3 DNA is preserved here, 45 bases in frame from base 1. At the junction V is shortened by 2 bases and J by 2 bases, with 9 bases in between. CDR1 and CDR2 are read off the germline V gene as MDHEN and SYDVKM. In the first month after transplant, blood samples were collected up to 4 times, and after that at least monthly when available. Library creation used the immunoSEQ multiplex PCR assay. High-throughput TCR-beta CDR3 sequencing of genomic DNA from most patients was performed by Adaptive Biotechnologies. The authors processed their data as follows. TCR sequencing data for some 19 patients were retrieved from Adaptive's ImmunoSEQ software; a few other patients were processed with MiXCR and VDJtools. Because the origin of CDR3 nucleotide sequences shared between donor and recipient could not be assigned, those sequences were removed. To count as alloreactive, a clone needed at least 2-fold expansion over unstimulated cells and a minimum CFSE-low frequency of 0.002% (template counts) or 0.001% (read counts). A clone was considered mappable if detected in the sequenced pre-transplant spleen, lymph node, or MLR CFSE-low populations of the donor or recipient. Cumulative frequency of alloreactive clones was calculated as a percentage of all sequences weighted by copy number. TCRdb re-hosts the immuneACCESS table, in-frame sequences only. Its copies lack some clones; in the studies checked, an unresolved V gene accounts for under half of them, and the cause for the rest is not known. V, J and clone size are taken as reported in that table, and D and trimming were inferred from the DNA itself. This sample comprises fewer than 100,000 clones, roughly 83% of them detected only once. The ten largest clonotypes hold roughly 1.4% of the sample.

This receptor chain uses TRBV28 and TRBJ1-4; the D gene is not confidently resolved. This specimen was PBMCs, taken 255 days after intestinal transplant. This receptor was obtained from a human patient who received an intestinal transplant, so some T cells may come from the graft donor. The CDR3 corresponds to CASSLRAGTNEKLFF. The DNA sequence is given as TGTGCCAGCAGTTTACGGGCCGGGACTAATGAAAAACTGTTTTTT.